The 21 T cell receptor beta chains in this list originate from one sample, sequenced in a study of cytotoxic CD8 clonotypes in ibrutinib-treated CLL. Sequenced by immunoSEQ multiplex PCR; TCRdb stores in-frame clones only, minus some. The sample has 140,000 or so clones, 79% seen once. The source was PBMCs, collected after 12 months of ibrutinib treatment. Receptors were obtained from a human donor with chronic lymphocytic leukemia.

The genes are TRBV7-2 and TRBJ1-4, with D hard to call. V was clipped by 2 bases and J by 5 bases, with 0 bases between them. CDR3 length equals 11 residues. Germline assignment: CDR1 SGHTA and CDR2 FQGNSA. CDR3: CASSLNEKLFF. For the CDR3, the DNA is TGTGCCAGCAGCTTAAATGAAAAACTGTTTTTT.

This clone appeared once. V and J are TRBV7-6 and TRBJ2-7; 8 bases are shared with TRBD1. The CDR3 totals 15 residues. The V gene end was trimmed by 0 bases and the J gene end by 3 bases; junction bases not matched to a gene: 4. The germline gives CDR1 SGHVS, CDR2 FNYEAQ. The CDR3 sequence is CASSLAAGGYYEQYF. As DNA, the CDR3 is TGTGCCAGCAGCTTAGCGGCAGGGGGCTACTACGAGCAGTACTTC.

This clone was observed a few times. The chain joins TRBV7-6 to TRBJ2-2; TRBD2 aligns across 11 bases. There are 15 residues in the CDR3. Germline CDR1 reads SGHVS; CDR2 reads FNYEAQ. V gave up 4 bases and J gave up 5 bases; unmatched junction bases: 3. CDR3 sequence reads: CASSSSGRLTGELFF. The CDR3 bases are TGTGCCAGCAGCTCTAGCGGGAGGTTGACCGGGGAGCTGTTTTTT. Drawing the rest from reference TRBV7-6 and TRBJ2-2, the complete variable domain is GAGVSQSPRYKVTKRGQDVALRCDPISGHVSLYWYRQALGQGPEFLTYFNYEAQQDKSGLPNDRFSAERPEGSISTLTIQRTEQRDSAMYRCASSSSGRLTGELFFGEGSRLTVL.

The V gene is TRBV21-1, the J gene TRBJ2-4; the table assigns TRBD2, which was not confirmed against the DNA. TRBV21-1 is deemed a pseudogene. This CDR3 spans 20 amino acids. CDR3 sequence (DNA): TGTGCCAGCAGCAAAGAGGCGGGACTAGCGGGAGGGCTAGCCAAAAACATTCAGTACTTC. Translation: CASSKEAGLAGGLAKNIQYF.

The V gene is TRBV10-2, the J gene TRBJ2-7, with a possible D match to TRBD1 (5 bases). Between the trimmed V and J ends, which lost 6 bases and 3 bases, there was a span of 9 bases. Germline lookup yields CDR1 WSHSY and CDR2 SAAADI. The CDR3 consists of 12 residues. In nucleotides, the CDR3 is TGCGCCAGCAGCCGTGACAGCTACGAGCAGTACTTC. Residues: CASSRDSYEQYF.

The gene calls are TRBV20-1 and TRBJ1-1; D perhaps matches TRBD1 (5 bases). This CDR3 spans 10 amino acids. V was pared by 8 bases and J by 6 bases, with 10 bases between. The germline V gene has CDR1 DFQATT and CDR2 SNEGSKA (reference sequence). As DNA, the CDR3 is TGCAGTCTGGAGGGGCCTGAAGCTTTCTTT. Translation gives CSLEGPEAFF.

In DNA form, the CDR3 reads TGTGCCAGCAGCTTGCGGAGCTATGGCTACACCTTC. This gives the protein CASSLRSYGYTF. The chain is built from TRBV5-8 and TRBJ1-2, with D unclear. Trimming removed 1 base at V and 4 bases at J, with 5 bases between. The CDR3 contains 12 residues. Per germline, CDR1 SGHTS and CDR2 YDEGEE.

The J gene is TRBJ1-4, the V gene TRBV5-1; D ambiguous. V was trimmed by 5 bases and J by 0 bases, leaving 11 bases between them. This CDR3 region has 15 residues. The germline CDR1 and CDR2 sequences are SGHRS and YFSETQ. Here the CDR3 DNA reads TGCGCCAGCAGGCTCAGACTAGCAACTAATGAAAAACTGTTTTTT. This sequence encodes CASRLRLATNEKLFF.

This chain joins TRBV6-5 and TRBJ2-7; perhaps TRBD2 as D (5 bases). The CDR3 is 15 amino acids. V shed 5 bases and J shed 3 bases, with 17 bases lying between them. CDR1 and CDR2 (germline): MNHEY, SVGAGI. The CDR3 protein is CASSRPGFTNYEQYF. In DNA form, the CDR3 reads TGTGCCAGCAGTCGCCCGGGGTTTACTAACTACGAGCAGTACTTC.

The chain uses TRBV6-5 and TRBJ1-2, with TRBD1 matching over 7 bases. The germline V gene has CDR1 MNHEY and CDR2 SVGAGI. CDR3 length: 13 amino acids. The ends lost 3 bases at V and 8 bases at J; junction bases unmatched: 6. The CDR3 sequence is CASSYVDRRGYTF. In nucleotides, the CDR3 is TGTGCCAGCAGTTATGTGGACAGGAGGGGCTACACCTTC.

V gene TRBV7-9 combines with J gene TRBJ2-7, with 7 bases matching TRBD2. CDR3 length equals 15 residues. Germline CDR1 is SEHNR and CDR2 is FQNEAQ (reference sequence). V lost 4 bases to trimming and J lost 1 base; unmatched junction nucleotides: 7. The CDR3 sequence is CASSSHRDYSYEQYF. DNA of the CDR3: TGTGCCAGCAGCTCGCACCGGGACTATTCCTACGAGCAGTACTTC.

V gene TRBV5-1 combines with J gene TRBJ1-1, with D possibly TRBD1 on 5 matching bases. Germline V gene data show CDR1 as SGHRS and CDR2 as YFSETQ. The V and J ends lost 2 bases and 2 bases respectively, with 7 bases between them. This CDR3 is 13 amino acids long. This CDR3 is CASSLQANTEAFF. The CDR3 nucleotides are TGCGCCAGCAGCTTACAGGCAAACACTGAAGCTTTCTTT.

The chain uses TRBV5-1 and TRBJ2-1; TRBD2 matches at 8 bases. The germline CDR1 and CDR2 sequences are SGHRS and YFSETQ. With V trimmed by 0 bases and J by 9 bases, 14 bases remained unmatched. The CDR3 runs 17 residues. The CDR3 loop reads CASSLEVAASGWGEQFF. CDR3 bases: TGCGCCAGCAGCTTGGAAGTAGCCGCTAGCGGGTGGGGTGAGCAGTTCTTC.

The chain joins TRBV15 to TRBJ2-7; 7 bases are shared with TRBD1. J was trimmed by 0 bases and V by 3 bases; bases with no gene match: 5. Germline assignment: CDR1 LNHNV and CDR2 YYDKDF (reference sequence). CDR3 length: 15 amino acids. The CDR3 region has the DNA TGTGCCACCAGCAGGGACCGGACAGGCTCCTACGAGCAGTACTTC. Amino acids: CATSRDRTGSYEQYF.

This clone was counted between two and nine times. The V gene is TRBV28, the J gene TRBJ1-2; D gene ambiguous. Trimming removed 1 base from V and 2 bases from J, with 14 bases in between. This CDR3 spans 16 amino acids. Germline assignment: CDR1 MDHEN and CDR2 SYDVKM. CDR3 coding DNA: TGTGCCAGCAGTTTATTACGTGGGAACAGCAACTATGGCTACACCTTC. Translating it yields CASSLLRGNSNYGYTF.

The chain combines TRBV11-2 with TRBJ2-7; D is unresolved. Germline V gene data show CDR1 as SGHAT and CDR2 as FQNNGV. CDR3 length: 11 residues. Trimming removed 5 bases at V and 5 bases at J, with 7 bases between. Written as DNA, the CDR3 is TGTGCCAGCAGCCGTGGGGACGAGCAGTACTTC. Protein product: CASSRGDEQYF.

V and J are TRBV21-1 and TRBJ2-7. TRBV21-1 is marked as a pseudogene. This CDR3 is built from 16 residues. Here the CDR3 reads CASSKVAWIREYEQYF. As DNA, the CDR3 is TGTGCCAGCAGCAAAGTGGCTTGGATTAGAGAATACGAGCAGTACTTC.

The rearrangement links TRBV29-1 to TRBJ1-2; TRBD1 matches at 7 bases. The CDR3 contains 13 residues. V lost 6 bases, J lost 3 bases, and 7 bases stayed unmatched. Germline CDR1 and CDR2: SQVTM and ANQGSEA. The CDR3 here is CSVAGGIDYGYTF. The CDR3 region has the DNA TGCAGCGTGGCAGGGGGTATCGACTATGGCTACACCTTC.

V is TRBV5-4 and J is TRBJ2-3; 11 bases are shared with TRBD2. Germline trimming cut 4 bases from V and 1 base from J; bases unmatched to any gene: 5. The CDR3 length is 16 residues. Germline-derived CDR1 and CDR2 are SGHNT and YYREEE (reference sequence). The CDR3 DNA reads as TGTGCCAGCAGCACCCGACTAGCGGGACGCACAGATACGCAGTATTTT. Translated, it gives CASSTRLAGRTDTQYF.

V usage is TRBV7-9 and J usage is TRBJ2-7; TRBD1 might be the D (5 bases). Germline-derived CDR1 and CDR2 are SEHNR and FQNEAQ (reference sequence). This CDR3 has 13 amino acids. The V gene lost 2 bases and the J gene lost 4 bases, with 9 bases spanning the gap. Here the CDR3 reads CASSLTDSYEQYF. In DNA, the CDR3 is TGTGCCAGCAGCTTAACAGACAGTTACGAGCAGTACTTC.

The sample holds one count of this clone. J is TRBJ1-1 and V is TRBV29-1; 7 bases are a match to TRBD1. Germline V gene data show CDR1 as SQVTM and CDR2 as ANQGSEA. The CDR3 extends over 17 amino acids. Trimming cost V 6 bases and J 0 bases; bases outside gene matches: 16. The CDR3 region is CSVAGQPYLNMNTEAFF. The CDR3 DNA is TGCAGCGTCGCGGGACAGCCCTACCTTAATATGAACACTGAAGCTTTCTTT.